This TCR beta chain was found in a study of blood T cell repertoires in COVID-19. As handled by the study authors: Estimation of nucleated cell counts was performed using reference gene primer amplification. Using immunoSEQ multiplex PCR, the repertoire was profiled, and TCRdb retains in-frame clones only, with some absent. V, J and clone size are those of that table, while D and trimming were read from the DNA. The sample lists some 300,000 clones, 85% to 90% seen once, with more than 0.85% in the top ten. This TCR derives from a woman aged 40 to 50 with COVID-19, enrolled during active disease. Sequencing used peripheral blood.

Here the CDR3 DNA reads TGTGCCAGCAGCTTAGCGCAGTCAGGGGGCGCCCTGAACACTGAAGCTTTCTTT. This encodes CASSLAQSGGALNTEAFF. The gene calls are TRBV7-9 and TRBJ1-1, with 8 bases lining up with TRBD1. With 0 bases clipped from V and 0 bases from J, the junction kept 9 bases outside the gene matches. Germline lookup yields CDR1 SEHNR and CDR2 FQNEAQ (reference sequence). CDR3 length equals 18 residues.